This entry features one T cell receptor beta chain sequence. No antigen is known for it. TCRdb called the 5' RACE reads again in MiXCR, with one record for every CDR3 protein. The sample contains 350,000 or so distinct CDR3 sequences, approximately 12% of which appear only once. The data are from a study of T-cell memory formation after mild COVID-19. General study results and limits: Some clones that responded turned up in pre-infection memory, which suggests that cross-reactive memory joined in.

Per germline, CDR1 SEHNR and CDR2 FQNEAQ (reference sequence). The CDR3 contains 14 residues. With 5 bases clipped from V and 9 bases from J, the junction kept 8 bases outside the gene matches. The specimen sequenced was PBMCs or a T cell subset sorted from them (not recorded which). This TCR came from a man between 18 and 35 years old who had mild COVID-19 (a few samples of this study predate the infection). Cell type and time point are not known. The J gene is TRBJ2-3, the V gene TRBV7-9, with 10 nucleotides matching TRBD1. The CDR3 loop is CASSVGQGLGTQYF. The CDR3 nucleotides read TGTGCCAGCAGCGTGGGACAGGGGTTAGGAACGCAGTATTTT.